This entry lists 7 T cell receptor beta chains sequenced from one sample in a study of T cells after somatic rescue of genetic block. This table comes from immunoSEQ multiplex PCR, and its TCRdb copy is limited to in-frame clones, with some not included. The table shows approximately 88,000 clones, with 75% to 90% occurring only once. The material sequenced was peripheral blood mononuclear cells (PBMCs). The receptors were sampled from a woman younger than 30.

CDR3 protein: CASSLGQGLDEQFF. DNA for the CDR3: TGTGCCAGCAGTTTGGGACAGGGTTTGGATGAGCAGTTCTTC. The V call is TRBV28, the J call TRBJ2-1; 9 positions match TRBD1. In germline, CDR1 is MDHEN, CDR2 SYDVKM. The CDR3 has 14 residues. V was pared by 3 bases and J by 8 bases, with 5 bases of the junction left unmatched.

The V gene is TRBV5-1, the J gene TRBJ2-7; no reliable D call. CDR1 is SGHRS and CDR2 is YFSETQ in the germline V gene. The V end was cut by 4 bases, the J end by 1 base, with 9 bases between. The CDR3 length is 13 residues. The CDR3 sequence is CASSQVGSYEQYF. CDR3 DNA sequence: TGCGCCAGCAGCCAGGTGGGTTCCTACGAGCAGTACTTC.

The sample holds one count of this clone. The CDR3 nucleotides read TGTGCCAGCAGTAATGAGGGGGGCACGTCCTACGAGCAGTACTTC. Protein product: CASSNEGGTSYEQYF. The chain combines TRBV2 with TRBJ2-7; D possibly matches TRBD1 or TRBD2 (6 bases each). Germline CDR1 reads SNHLY; CDR2 reads FYNNEI. This CDR3 comprises 15 residues. V lost 5 bases to trimming and J lost 1 base, with 15 bases between them.

The V gene is TRBV27, the J gene TRBJ1-5; D call uncertain. Germline V CDR1 and CDR2: MNHEY, SMNVEV (reference sequence). The V and J ends lost 3 bases and 5 bases respectively, with 11 bases between them. The CDR3 is made up of 14 amino acids. CDR3 in DNA: TGTGCCAGCAGTTTCCGGGATCCCTATCAGCCCCAGCATTTT. Its protein product is CASSFRDPYQPQHF.

J is TRBJ2-7 and V is TRBV28, with D tentatively TRBD1 or TRBD2 (6 bases each). The CDR3 has 15 residues. CDR1 is MDHEN and CDR2 is SYDVKM in the germline V gene. V was pared by 7 bases and J by 1 base, with 17 bases between. The CDR3, as DNA: TGTGCCAGCAACGTAAGGGGGGAGTGGTCCTACGAGCAGTACTTC. Encoded protein: CASNVRGEWSYEQYF.

V gene TRBV28 combines with J gene TRBJ1-5, with D possibly matching TRBD1 (6 bases). CDR1 MDHEN and CDR2 SYDVKM come from the germline V gene. V shed 3 bases and J shed 6 bases, with 9 bases lying between them. This CDR3 has 13 amino acids. As DNA, the CDR3 is TGTGCCAGCAGTTTCAGGGGTGGTCAGCCCCAGCATTTT. Translating it yields CASSFRGGQPQHF.

This clone was detected only once. This sequence joins TRBV30 and TRBJ1-1; 11 bases match TRBD1. The CDR3 consists of 14 residues. Germline CDR1 and CDR2: GTSNPN and SVGIG (reference sequence). With V trimmed by 7 bases and J by 1 base, 5 bases remained unmatched. The CDR3 loop reads CASDRGPKNTEAFF. DNA of the CDR3: TGTGCCTCGGACAGGGGGCCGAAGAACACTGAAGCTTTCTTT.